The 24 T cell receptor beta chains in this list originate from one sample, sequenced in a study of lymphopenia after photon versus proton radiotherapy. The repertoire was sequenced with immunoSEQ multiplex PCR; TCRdb's copy has only in-frame clones and lacks some. The sample yields over 50,000 clones, around 86% seen once. The sample consisted of peripheral blood, taken from a patient treated with photon-based radiotherapy. The origin of the receptors is a man aged 35 to 55 with gastric cancer.

The CDR3 DNA sequence: TGTGCCAGCACCCGGGACAATAGCAATCAGCCCCAGCATTTT. Protein sequence: CASTRDNSNQPQHF. The chain couples TRBV6-6 to TRBJ1-5, with a possible D match to TRBD1 (6 bases). CDR1 and CDR2 from the germline V gene are MNHNY and SVGAGI (reference sequence). V was shortened by 7 bases and J by 0 bases, with 10 bases between the two germline ends. This CDR3 has 14 residues.

The V and J genes are TRBV29-1 and TRBJ2-7; 8 positions agree with TRBD1. Germline lookup yields CDR1 SQVTM and CDR2 ANQGSEA. The CDR3 runs 14 residues. After removal of 7 bases from V and 2 bases from J, the junction contained 10 bases not matched to a gene. The CDR3 spells CSAAPGTGPYEQYF. The CDR3, as DNA: TGCAGCGCCGCCCCGGGGACAGGCCCCTACGAGCAGTACTTC.

The chain combines TRBV27 with TRBJ2-3; D is uncertain. Germline CDR1 reads MNHEY; CDR2 reads SMNVEV (reference sequence). Trimming left V 1 base short and J 0 bases short, with 11 bases between. The CDR3 sequence is 16 residues long. The CDR3 loop is CASSLWADTSTDTQYF. CDR3 coding DNA: TGTGCCAGCAGTTTATGGGCGGATACTAGCACAGATACGCAGTATTTT.

J is TRBJ2-2 and V is TRBV5-1, with 11 bases identical to TRBD2. This CDR3 has 17 residues. V lost 0 bases and J lost 5; bases outside the gene matches: 6. Per the germline V gene, CDR1 is SGHRS and CDR2 is YFSETQ. CDR3 sequence reads: CASSLGLAGKGTGELFF. In DNA form, the CDR3 reads TGCGCCAGCAGCTTGGGACTAGCGGGGAAAGGGACCGGGGAGCTGTTTTTT.

The chain links TRBV30 to TRBJ2-7; D gene unclear. Trimming removed 5 bases at V and 1 base at J, with 9 bases between. In germline, CDR1 is GTSNPN, CDR2 SVGIG (reference sequence). This CDR3 has 12 amino acids. DNA of the CDR3: TGTGCCTGGGGTGAGCAATCCTACGAGCAGTACTTC. Encoded protein: CAWGEQSYEQYF.

The chain recombines TRBV5-1 with TRBJ2-5; 9 bases fit TRBD1. CDR1 is SGHRS, CDR2 YFSETQ, per germline. This CDR3 region has 14 residues. J was trimmed by 5 bases and V by 4 bases; bases with no gene match: 6. CDR3: CASSRTGAMETQYF. In DNA, the CDR3 is TGCGCCAGCAGCAGGACAGGGGCTATGGAGACCCAGTACTTC.

J is TRBJ2-7 and V is TRBV19; D unclear. This CDR3 spans 15 amino acids. The V gene's germline CDR1 is LNHDA and CDR2 SQIVND (reference sequence). With 0 bases removed from V and 0 bases from J, the gap between germline ends came to 9 bases. The chain's CDR3 is CASSIDHMSSYEQYF. The CDR3 nucleotides read TGTGCCAGTAGTATAGATCACATGAGCTCCTACGAGCAGTACTTC.

The gene calls are TRBV18 and TRBJ2-7, with 8 bases that match TRBD1. This CDR3 is built from 17 residues. Germline CDR1 reads KGHSH; CDR2 reads LQKENI. V was clipped by 3 bases and J by 0 bases; unmatched bases: 10. DNA of the CDR3: TGTGCCAGCTCACCTATACCAAGACAGGGGAGCTCCTACGAGCAGTACTTC. Translating gives CASSPIPRQGSSYEQYF.

This chain joins TRBV4-3 and TRBJ2-7; 10 bases are shared with TRBD1. Trimming cost V 0 bases and J 4 bases; bases outside gene matches: 3. CDR1 is LGHNA and CDR2 is YSLEER in the germline V gene. The CDR3 totals 15 residues. CDR3 coding DNA: TGCGCCAGCAGCCAAGAGGGGACAGGGGTGTACGAGCAGTACTTC. Residues: CASSQEGTGVYEQYF.

The genes are TRBV6-5 and TRBJ2-5; 9 bases align to TRBD2. This CDR3 region has 15 residues. The junction had 4 bases not matched to a gene; V was cut back by 0 bases and J by 5 bases. Germline V gene lookup returns CDR1 MNHEY and CDR2 SVGAGI. The CDR3 spells CASSYSGGGAETQYF. Written as DNA, the CDR3 is TGTGCCAGCAGTTACTCAGGCGGGGGGGCTGAGACCCAGTACTTC.

The chain couples TRBV7-2 to TRBJ1-6; 7 bases are shared with TRBD1. V was clipped by 3 bases and J by 4 bases; unmatched bases: 3. The CDR3 loop spans 15 amino acids. In germline, CDR1 is SGHTA, CDR2 FQGNSA. CDR3 sequence: CASSFDRVYNSPLHF. CDR3 nucleotides: TGTGCCAGCAGCTTCGACAGGGTTTATAATTCACCCCTCCACTTT.

This chain uses TRBV7-9 with TRBJ1-2; D not certain. V lost 2 bases, J lost 4 bases, and 14 bases lay in between. The germline V gene encodes CDR1 SEHNR and CDR2 FQNEAQ (reference sequence). This CDR3 has 15 residues. CDR3 residues: CASSLLMEGSYGYTF. The CDR3 DNA sequence: TGTGCCAGCAGCTTACTTATGGAGGGATCCTATGGCTACACCTTC.

CDR3 protein: CASSLPQGYGYTF. The CDR3 DNA reads as TGTGCCAGCAGCTTACCACAGGGCTATGGCTACACCTTC. This chain uses TRBV5-4 with TRBJ1-2; weak D call: TRBD1 (6 bases). Trimming shortened V by 2 bases and J by 4 bases, and 9 bases separated the two germline ends. The germline V gene encodes CDR1 SGHNT and CDR2 YYREEE (reference sequence). This CDR3 region has 13 residues.

This chain connects TRBV7-2 to TRBJ1-5; D may be TRBD1 (6 bases). V shed 3 bases and J shed 6 bases, with 15 bases lying between them. The CDR3 loop spans 15 amino acids. Per germline, CDR1 SGHTA and CDR2 FQGNSA. CDR3 protein: CASSFGPPGAQPQHF. The CDR3 DNA reads TGTGCCAGCAGCTTCGGACCACCAGGGGCTCAGCCCCAGCATTTT.

The J gene is TRBJ2-5, the V gene TRBV6-1, with D maybe TRBD1 (6 bases). The CDR3 contains 15 residues. Trimming removed 4 bases at V and 4 bases at J, with 16 bases between. Germline CDR1 is MNHNS and CDR2 is SASEGT. Here the CDR3 DNA reads TGTGCCAGCAGTGCAACCACGACAGGAGGAGAGACCCAGTACTTC. Translated, it gives CASSATTTGGETQYF.

The genes are TRBV18 and TRBJ2-1, with D possibly TRBD1 on 6 matching bases. Germline V gene sequence: CDR1 KGHSH, CDR2 LQKENI. Trimming removed 3 bases at V and 5 bases at J, with 14 bases between. CDR3 length: 15 residues. The CDR3 sequence: CASSPGQARDNEQFF. The DNA for the CDR3 is TGTGCCAGCTCACCGGGACAAGCACGGGACAATGAGCAGTTCTTC. Combining the CDR3 with reference TRBV18 and TRBJ2-1 gives the whole variable domain NAGVMQNPRHLVRRRGQEARLRCSPMKGHSHVYWYRQLPEEGLKFMVYLQKENIIDESGMPKERFSAEFPKEGPSILRIQQVVRGDSAAYFCASSPGQARDNEQFFGPGTRLTVL.

The V and J genes are TRBV11-2 and TRBJ2-5, with 9 bases aligning to TRBD2. J was trimmed by 9 bases and V by 5 bases; bases with no gene match: 10. CDR3 size: 14 residues. Per germline, CDR1 SGHAT and CDR2 FQNNGV. CDR3 in DNA: TGTGCCAGCAGCCTTAGCGGGGGCGGGCGGGCCCAGTACTTC. It is translated as CASSLSGGGRAQYF. The full variable domain, its missing parts supplied by reference TRBV11-2 and TRBJ2-5, is EAGVAQSPRYKIIEKRQSVAFWCNPISGHATLYWYQQILGQGPKLLIQFQNNGVVDDSQLPKDRFSAERLKGVDSTLKIQPAKLEDSAVYLCASSLSGGGRAQYFGPGTRLLVL.

J is TRBJ2-5 and V is TRBV6-1; TRBD1 is a possible D gene (6 bases). V was clipped by 5 bases and J by 5 bases, with 9 bases between them. The germline V gene has CDR1 MNHNS and CDR2 SASEGT. This CDR3 has 12 residues. The DNA of the CDR3 is TGTGCCAGCAGTAGCACAGGGGAGACCCAGTACTTC. As protein: CASSSTGETQYF.

V usage is TRBV13 and J usage is TRBJ2-7; the match to TRBD1 covers 9 bases. Germline loops: CDR1 PRHDT, CDR2 FYEKMQ (reference sequence). CDR3 size: 15 residues. The ends lost 3 bases at V and 1 base at J; junction bases unmatched: 4. The CDR3 DNA follows: TGTGCCAGCAGCTTGGGTGGGACAGGGTCCTACGAGCAGTACTTC. It codes for CASSLGGTGSYEQYF.

The chain employs TRBV27 and TRBJ2-2; tentative D call: TRBD1 (6 bases). With 4 bases removed from V and 2 bases from J, the gap between germline ends came to 17 bases. Germline V gene lookup returns CDR1 MNHEY and CDR2 SMNVEV (reference sequence). The CDR3 runs to 17 residues. The CDR3 coding sequence is TGTGCCAGCAGTTCCTGGGCAGGGGCCTATAACACCGGGGAGCTGTTTTTT. It codes for CASSSWAGAYNTGELFF.

The chain carries TRBV7-8 and TRBJ2-7; a weak D match, TRBD1 (5 bases). Trimming shortened V by 5 bases and J by 7 bases, and 9 bases separated the two germline ends. The CDR3 contains 11 residues. Germline CDR1 and CDR2: SGHVS and FQNEAQ. The CDR3 here is CASSNRQEQYF. The CDR3 DNA reads as TGTGCCAGCAGCAACCGACAGGAGCAGTACTTC.

By sample share, this clone is medium-sized. This chain links TRBV7-9 with TRBJ1-2; D is ambiguous. The V gene lost 1 base and the J gene lost 11 bases, with 8 bases spanning the gap. Germline V gives CDR1 SEHNR, CDR2 FQNEAQ (reference sequence). The CDR3 extends over 11 amino acids. The CDR3 sequence is CASSLGTTYTF. The CDR3 DNA sequence: TGTGCCAGCAGCTTAGGGACCACGTACACCTTC.

V gene TRBV9 combines with J gene TRBJ1-5; TRBD1 aligns across 7 bases. The CDR3 spans 16 residues. Germline V gene lookup returns CDR1 SGDLS and CDR2 YYNGEE. J was trimmed by 2 bases and V by 4 bases; bases with no gene match: 9. CDR3 nucleotide sequence: TGTGCCAGCAGCCCGTGGACAGGCGGCGGCAATCAGCCCCAGCATTTT. It encodes CASSPWTGGGNQPQHF.

Written as DNA, the CDR3 is TGTGCCAGCACCCAACAGGGGGGCGGCACAGATACGCAGTATTTT. This encodes CASTQQGGGTDTQYF. The genes are TRBV7-2 and TRBJ2-3; 8 bases agree with TRBD1. V trimming: 7 bases; J trimming: 1 base; junction bases outside the gene matches: 7. In germline, CDR1 is SGHTA, CDR2 FQGNSA. The CDR3 length is 15 residues.